This T cell receptor beta chain was sequenced in a study of T-cell memory formation after mild COVID-19. The wider study: Across donors, TCR clusters were largely donor specific.

Study-wide results and limits: Some SARS-CoV-2-responding clones were already detected in memory before infection. Contracting clones localized mainly to CM and EM when CD4+ and mainly to EMRA when CD8+.

This clonotype was seen a few times. Its target is unknown. Libraries for TCRalpha and TCRbeta carried sample barcodes and unique molecular identifiers via 5'RACE. TCRdb analysed the 5' RACE reads with MiXCR anew, one entry per CDR3 protein. The sample has about 210,000 distinct CDR3 sequences; 27% are singletons. The sequenced sample was PBMCs or a T cell subset sorted from them (not recorded which). This clonotype was sampled from an adult woman who had mild COVID-19 (a few samples of this study predate the infection). Cell type and time point are not known.

CDR3 DNA: TGCGCCAGCAGCCTGGGGGACGGAAACTACGAGCAGTACTTC. Translated, it gives CASSLGDGNYEQYF. This chain joins TRBV5-1 and TRBJ2-7; D is possibly TRBD1 or TRBD2 (5 bases each). Germline values: CDR1 SGHRS, CDR2 YFSETQ. The V gene lost 4 bases and the J gene lost 3 bases, with 14 bases spanning the gap. The CDR3 consists of 14 residues.